The rows below give T cell receptor beta chains drawn from one sample of a study of CD4 T cells in relation to SARS-CoV-2 and coronaviruses. TCRdb's table, derived via immunoSEQ multiplex PCR, lists solely in-frame clones and lacks some. The sample has 60,000 to 80,000 clones; approximately 87% are singletons. Source material: memory CD4+ T cells from PBMCs. These receptors originate from a human donor in good health. CDR3s include the opening cysteine and the closing phenylalanine or tryptophan. Each record gives: V gene, clone size, D gene, J gene, CDR3 DNA, CDR3 protein. D genes are given only for firm matches. Some rows have no size entry. The others give once, few or many, or a class for an expanded clone.

TRBV19	-	-	TRBJ2-7	TGTGCCAGTAGTATAATCGGAGGGGGCACAGGGATTGGCGAGCAGTACTTC	CASSIIGGGTGIGEQYF
TRBV9	-	-	TRBJ2-2	TGTGCCAGCAGCGTAGCGGGGAGGGGGTCGACCGGGGAGCTGTTTTTT	CASSVAGRGSTGELFF
TRBV28	-	-	TRBJ1-2	TGTGCCGGAGCCCGGGACACGGCCTATGGCTACACCTTC	CAGARDTAYGYTF
TRBV4-2	-	-	TRBJ2-1	TGTGCCAGCAGCCAACCCGGGGCGGGTTACTCGGTCTTC	CASSQPGAGYSVF
TRBV2	-	-	TRBJ2-3	TGTGCCAGCAGTGAAGCGCACCACGACACAGATACGCAGTATTTT	CASSEAHHDTDTQYF
TRBV5-4	once	-	TRBJ2-1	TGTGCCAGCAGCTTGACTGCTGACTCCTACAATGAGCAGTTCTTC	CASSLTADSYNEQFF
TRBV18	-	-	TRBJ1-5	TGTGCCAGCTCACCTCTTACCGACAGATTTAATCAGCCCCAGCATTTT	CASSPLTDRFNQPQHF
TRBV5-1	-	TRBD2	TRBJ2-3	TGCGCCAGCAGCCCGGGTCCCGGGACTAGCGGGGGGGCTTATTTT	CASSPGPGTSGGAYF
TRBV7-2	-	-	TRBJ1-1	TGTGCCAGCAGCTTAGCGTTGTACACTGAAGCTTTCTTT	CASSLALYTEAFF
TRBV25-1	-	TRBD1	TRBJ2-7	TGTGCCAGCAGGGGGACAGGGGGAACCTACGAGCAGTACTTC	CASRGTGGTYEQYF
TRBV11-2	-	TRBD2	TRBJ2-3	TGTGCCAGCGGTGGGCTAGCGGGAATCACAGATACGCAGTATTTT	CASGGLAGITDTQYF
TRBV13	-	TRBD2	TRBJ2-3	TGTGCCAGCAGCTCCGTGGATGGACTAGCGGGGGGGCTCACAGATACGCAGTATTTT	CASSSVDGLAGGLTDTQYF
TRBV7-2	-	TRBD1	TRBJ1-2	TGTGCCACCAACCCGGGCCTAGCAGGGGGCTCGGGTGGCTACACCTTC	CATNPGLAGGSGGYTF
TRBV29-1	-	-	TRBJ1-2	TGCAGCGTTGAGGAACTGGGAGGGAGGGGAGACTATGGCTACACCTTC	CSVEELGGRGDYGYTF
TRBV5-5	-	TRBD1	TRBJ2-5	TGTGCCAGCAGCCGCACAGGGGATTCGGCAGAGACCCAGTACTTC	CASSRTGDSAETQYF
TRBV11-1	once	TRBD2	TRBJ2-3	TGTGCCAGCAGCAGGACTAGCGGGGAAACAGATACGCAGTATTTT	CASSRTSGETDTQYF
TRBV6-5	-	-	TRBJ2-1	TGTGCCAGCAGAGCGATTAGCTCCTACAATGAGCAGTTCTTC	CASRAISSYNEQFF
TRBV24-1	-	-	TRBJ2-1	TGTGCCACCAGTGGTCTCTACAATGAGCAGTTCTTC	CATSGLYNEQFF
TRBV3-1/TRBV3-2	-	TRBD1	TRBJ2-2	TGTGCCAGCAGCCAAGACGTATCACGGGACAGGGGCGGCGGGGAGCTGTTTTTT	CASSQDVSRDRGGGELFF
TRBV10-2	-	-	TRBJ1-5	TGCGCCAGCAGTGACGGGACACAAGACAATCAGCCCCAGCATTTT	CASSDGTQDNQPQHF
TRBV4-1	-	-	TRBJ1-1	TGCGCCAGCAGCCAAGGGACATCGTCCACTGAAGCTTTCTTT	CASSQGTSSTEAFF
TRBV11-3	few	-	TRBJ2-2	TGTGCCAGCAGCTTGGGGATTGCTGGGGAGCTGTTTTTT	CASSLGIAGELFF
TRBV19	-	-	TRBJ1-1	TGTGCCAGTAGCAAAGGGTCGGGGGCGAGGTCTGAAGCTTTCTTT	CASSKGSGARSEAFF
TRBV19	once	TRBD1	TRBJ2-7	TGTGCCAGTAGTAGGACAGGGCCGACCTACGAGCAGTACTTC	CASSRTGPTYEQYF
TRBV11-3	-	TRBD2	TRBJ2-7	TGTGCCAGCAGCTTGATGCGGTCGGGGGGACTAGACACAACCTACGAGCAGTACTTC	CASSLMRSGGLDTTYEQYF
TRBV10-3	-	-	TRBJ2-3	TGTGCCATCAGTGTCACAGATACGCAGTATTTT	CAISVTDTQYF
TRBV27	-	-	TRBJ1-1	TGTGCCAGCAGTCCATGGGTCCAAGGGGTCATGAACACTGAAGCTTTCTTT	CASSPWVQGVMNTEAFF
TRBV21-1	-	-	TRBJ1-1	TGTGCCAGCGGAAATGTAACAGGGGTTGATGAGGGGAACACTGAAGCTTTCTTT	CASGNVTGVDEGNTEAFF
TRBV5-4	-	-	TRBJ2-7	TGTGCCAGCAGCTTGGGGCAGGGCCCCTACGAGCAGTACTTC	CASSLGQGPYEQYF
TRBV5-1	few	-	TRBJ2-3	TGCGCCAGCAGCTTGGCCTCTCCCCCGGATACGCAGTATTTT	CASSLASPPDTQYF
TRBV7-2	once	-	TRBJ2-2	TGTGCCAGCAGCCTCTCCTCCACCAACAGCGGGGAGCTGTTTTTT	CASSLSSTNSGELFF
TRBV5-4	-	-	TRBJ2-3	TGTGCCAGCGGGGGAAGCACAGATACGCAGTATTTT	CASGGSTDTQYF
TRBV5-4	-	TRBD1	TRBJ2-2	TGTGCCAGCAGCCCATATCCTCGACAGGGGGCAGGCGGGGAGCTGTTTTTT	CASSPYPRQGAGGELFF
TRBV7-2	-	-	TRBJ1-6	TGTGCCAGCAGCTTAGTTCACAGGGTGGGAGATTCACCCCTCCACTTT	CASSLVHRVGDSPLHF
TRBV4-3	-	-	TRBJ2-3	TGCGCCAGCAGCCAAGATTTCGCTAGGAACTGCACAGATACGCAGTATTTT	CASSQDFARNCTDTQYF
TRBV6-5	-	-	TRBJ1-3	TGTGCCAGCAGAAAACAGGGTTCGGTTGGAAACACCATATATTTT	CASRKQGSVGNTIYF
TRBV11-2	once	-	TRBJ2-7	TGTGCCAGCGGATTAAGGGGTGCCTACGAGCAGTACTTC	CASGLRGAYEQYF
TRBV5-1	-	-	TRBJ2-5	TGCGCCAGCAGAAGTTCCGGGACACCCCGGGAGACCCAGTACTTC	CASRSSGTPRETQYF
TRBV21-1	-	-	TRBJ1-5	TGTGCCAGCATTCCGGGACAGAATAGCAATCAGCCCCAGCATTTT	CASIPGQNSNQPQHF
TRBV9	few	TRBD2	TRBJ2-3	TGTGCCAGCAGCGTAGACGGGGGGGAGGGCACCCGGGATACGCAGTATTTT	CASSVDGGEGTRDTQYF
TRBV3-1/TRBV3-2	-	TRBD1	TRBJ1-6	TGTGCCAGCAGCTACCGGGACAGGGAGTCACCCCTCCACTTT	CASSYRDRESPLHF
TRBV5-1	-	TRBD1	TRBJ1-1	TGCGCCAGCAGCTTGGAGCCAGGGGGGAACACTGAAGCTTTCTTT	CASSLEPGGNTEAFF
TRBV9	-	-	TRBJ2-2	TGTGCCAGCAGCGTAGATTTCACCGGGGAGCTGTTTTTT	CASSVDFTGELFF
TRBV30	-	TRBD2	TRBJ2-5	TGTGCCTGGAGTATGACGGGGGGCCAAGAGACCCAGTACTTC	CAWSMTGGQETQYF
TRBV6-1	-	-	TRBJ1-2	TGTGCCAGCAGTGAGGGGGGTCCAGCTAACTATGGCTACACCTTC	CASSEGGPANYGYTF
TRBV30	-	TRBD2	TRBJ2-1	TGTGCCTGGAGTGGGCTAGCGGGAGCGGTTGAGCAGTTCTTC	CAWSGLAGAVEQFF